Presented here are 10 T cell receptor beta chains from one specimen sequenced in a study of blood T cell repertoires in COVID-19. TCRdb keeps only in-frame clones here, not all; method: immunoSEQ multiplex PCR. The data contain about 55,000 clones, 90% of them singletons. Sample: peripheral blood. The receptors come from a human donor with active COVID-19. The donor label of this sample is uncertain.

V gene TRBV7-2 combines with J gene TRBJ1-1, with no clear D. The CDR3 sequence is 15 residues long. Germline V gene lookup returns CDR1 SGHTA and CDR2 FQGNSA. With 3 bases removed from V and 0 bases from J, the gap between germline ends came to 11 bases. The DNA for the CDR3 is TGTGCCAGCAGCTTCACGAGGGTAGTGAACACTGAAGCTTTCTTT. It encodes CASSFTRVVNTEAFF.

By its share, this clone is medium-sized (0.01 to 0.1%). This rearrangement joins TRBV5-1 to TRBJ2-7; TRBD1 aligns across 10 bases. With 5 bases clipped from V and 7 bases from J, the junction kept 3 bases outside the gene matches. Germline V gene data show CDR1 as SGHRS and CDR2 as YFSETQ. The CDR3 loop spans 12 amino acids. The CDR3 sequence is CASRGQGWEQYF. Written as DNA, the CDR3 is TGCGCCAGCAGGGGACAGGGGTGGGAGCAGTACTTC.

This chain connects TRBV21-1 to TRBJ2-5; the table's D call TRBD2 went unverified against the DNA. TRBV21-1 is marked as a pseudogene. This CDR3 contains 18 residues. CDR3 DNA: TGTGCCAGCAGCAATGTGGGTTCCTCGCGGGAGGGCCGAGAGACCCAGTACTTC. Residues: CASSNVGSSREGRETQYF.

V gene TRBV27 combines with J gene TRBJ2-7, with D tentatively TRBD2 (5 bases). The CDR3 consists of 13 residues. V dropped 6 bases and J dropped 3 bases, with 12 bases sitting between them. From germline, CDR1 is MNHEY and CDR2 SMNVEV (reference sequence). This chain's CDR3 is CASSPPGNYEQYF. The DNA for the CDR3 is TGTGCCAGCAGCCCCCCGGGGAACTACGAGCAGTACTTC.

The chain employs TRBV7-3 and TRBJ1-1; unclear D gene. V shed 2 bases and J shed 1 base, with 8 bases lying between them. This CDR3 contains 14 residues. Germline V lookup: CDR1 SGHTA, CDR2 FQGTGA. The CDR3, as DNA: TGTGCCAGCAGCTTAGGAGGGCAGAACACTGAAGCTTTCTTT. As protein: CASSLGGQNTEAFF.

The rearrangement links TRBV6-5 to TRBJ1-5; a possible D gene is TRBD1 (5 bases). The CDR3 loop spans 15 amino acids. Per germline, CDR1 MNHEY and CDR2 SVGAGI. V was clipped by 0 bases and J by 6 bases, with 12 bases between them. The CDR3 nucleotides read TGTGCCAGCAGTTACTCGGGGCAGGGAGGTCAGCCCCAGCATTTT. Translating gives CASSYSGQGGQPQHF.

The V and J genes are TRBV3-1 (or the pseudogene TRBV3-2) and TRBJ2-1; perhaps TRBD2 as D (6 bases). CDR3 length: 12 amino acids. Germline loops: CDR1 LGHDT, CDR2 YNNKEL (reference sequence). The V and J ends lost 8 bases and 4 bases respectively, with 9 bases between them. CDR3 nucleotides: TGTGCCAGCGGGGGGTTTTACAATGAGCAGTTCTTC. Protein sequence: CASGGFYNEQFF.

The chain links TRBV11-2 to TRBJ2-3; D uncertain. Germline-derived CDR1 and CDR2 are SGHAT and FQNNGV. The CDR3 has 14 amino acids. Trimming took 4 bases from V and 6 from J, leaving 14 bases between them. DNA of the CDR3: TGTGCCAGCAGCTCACTGACTCAACGGGATACGCAGTATTTT. It yields the protein CASSSLTQRDTQYF.

This rearrangement joins TRBV12-3 or TRBV12-4 to TRBJ1-5, with D unclear. This CDR3 has 13 residues. V was clipped by 4 bases and J by 4 bases, with 8 bases between them. The chain's CDR3 is CASSSVGNQPQHF. The DNA of the CDR3 is TGTGCCAGCAGTTCCGTCGGGAATCAGCCCCAGCATTTT.

This chain joins TRBV9 and TRBJ2-7; TRBD1 might be the D (6 bases). This CDR3 is built from 14 residues. V was pared by 0 bases and J by 0 bases, with 7 bases between. Germline V gene sequence: CDR1 SGDLS, CDR2 YYNGEE. CDR3 bases: TGTGCCAGCAGCGTAGGGGACAACTCCTACGAGCAGTACTTC. Its translation is CASSVGDNSYEQYF.